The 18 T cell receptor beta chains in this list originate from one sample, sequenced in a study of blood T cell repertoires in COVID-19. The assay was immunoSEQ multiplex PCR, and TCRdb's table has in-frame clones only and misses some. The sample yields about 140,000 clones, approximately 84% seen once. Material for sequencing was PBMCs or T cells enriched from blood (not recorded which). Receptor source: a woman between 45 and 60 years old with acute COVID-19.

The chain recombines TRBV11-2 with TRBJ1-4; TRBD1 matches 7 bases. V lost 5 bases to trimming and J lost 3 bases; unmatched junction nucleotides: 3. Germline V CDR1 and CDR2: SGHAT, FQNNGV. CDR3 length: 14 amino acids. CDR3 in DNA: TGTGCCAGCAGCCCAGGGACAGCTAATGAAAAACTGTTTTTT. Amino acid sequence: CASSPGTANEKLFF.

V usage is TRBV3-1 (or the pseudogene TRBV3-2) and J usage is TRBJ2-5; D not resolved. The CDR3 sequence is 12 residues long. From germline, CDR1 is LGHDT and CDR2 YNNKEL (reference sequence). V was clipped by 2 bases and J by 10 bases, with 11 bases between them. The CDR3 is CASSQSQIDQYF. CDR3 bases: TGTGCCAGCAGCCAATCTCAGATCGACCAGTACTTC.

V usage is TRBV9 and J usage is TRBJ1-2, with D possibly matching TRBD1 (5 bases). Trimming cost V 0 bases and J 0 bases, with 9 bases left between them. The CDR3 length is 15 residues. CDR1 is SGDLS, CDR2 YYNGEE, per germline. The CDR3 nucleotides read TGTGCCAGCAGCGTAGCTCCGGGGGCTAACTATGGCTACACCTTC. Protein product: CASSVAPGANYGYTF. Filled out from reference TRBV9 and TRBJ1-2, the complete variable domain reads DSGVTQTPKHLITATGQRVTLRCSPRSGDLSVYWYQQSLDQGLQFLIQYYNGEERAKGNILERFSAQQFPDLHSELNLSSLELGDSALYFCASSVAPGANYGYTFGSGTRLTVV.

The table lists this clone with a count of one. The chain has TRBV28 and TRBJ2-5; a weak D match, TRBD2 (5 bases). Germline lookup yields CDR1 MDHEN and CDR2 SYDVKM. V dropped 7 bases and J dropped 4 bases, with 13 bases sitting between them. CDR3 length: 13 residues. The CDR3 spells CASTTPAAETQYF. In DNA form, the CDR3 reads TGTGCCAGCACCACACCAGCGGCAGAGACCCAGTACTTC.

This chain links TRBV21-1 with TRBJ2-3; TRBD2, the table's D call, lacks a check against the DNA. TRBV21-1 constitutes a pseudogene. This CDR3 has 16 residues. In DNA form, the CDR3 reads TGTGCCAGCAGCTATATACTAGCGGGAAGCACAGATACGCAGTATTTT. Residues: CASSYILAGSTDTQYF.

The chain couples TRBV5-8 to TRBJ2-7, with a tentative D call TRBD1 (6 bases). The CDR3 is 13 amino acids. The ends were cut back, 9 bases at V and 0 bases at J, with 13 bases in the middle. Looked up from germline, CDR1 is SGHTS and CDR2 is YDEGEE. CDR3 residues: CATSRGFSYEQYF. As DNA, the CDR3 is TGTGCCACCTCGAGGGGGTTCTCCTACGAGCAGTACTTC.

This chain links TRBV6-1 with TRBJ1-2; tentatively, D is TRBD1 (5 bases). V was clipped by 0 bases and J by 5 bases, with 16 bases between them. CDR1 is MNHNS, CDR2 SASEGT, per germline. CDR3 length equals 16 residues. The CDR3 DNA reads TGTGCCAGCAGTGAAGCGCTTGGGGGGAGAGGTTATGGCTACACCTTC. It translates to CASSEALGGRGYGYTF.

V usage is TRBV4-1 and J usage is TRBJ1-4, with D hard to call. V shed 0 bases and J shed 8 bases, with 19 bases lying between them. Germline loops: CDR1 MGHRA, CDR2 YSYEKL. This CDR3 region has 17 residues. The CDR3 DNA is TGCGCCAGCAGCCAAGACTTTCCCGGGAGTTTACAGGAAAAACTGTTTTTT. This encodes CASSQDFPGSLQEKLFF.

The DNA of the CDR3 is TGCGCCAGCAGCCAGGGACGGGGGTCCTACGAGCAGTACTTC. Amino acids: CASSQGRGSYEQYF. The chain combines TRBV4-3 with TRBJ2-7, with a tentative D call TRBD2 (6 bases). CDR1 LGHNA and CDR2 YSLEER come from the germline V gene. The V and J ends lost 3 bases and 1 base respectively, with 10 bases between them. The CDR3 spans 14 residues.

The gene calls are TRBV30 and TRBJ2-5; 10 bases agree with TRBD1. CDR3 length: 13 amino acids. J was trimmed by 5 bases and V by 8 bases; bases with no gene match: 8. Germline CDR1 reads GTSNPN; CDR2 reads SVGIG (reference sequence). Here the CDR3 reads CAHTTGGSETQYF. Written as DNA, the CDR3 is TGTGCCCACACGACAGGGGGCTCTGAGACCCAGTACTTC.

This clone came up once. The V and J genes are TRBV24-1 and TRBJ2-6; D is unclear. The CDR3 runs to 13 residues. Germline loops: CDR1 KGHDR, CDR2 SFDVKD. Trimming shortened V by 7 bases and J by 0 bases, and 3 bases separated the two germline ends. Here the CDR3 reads CATSGSGANVLTF. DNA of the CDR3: TGTGCCACCAGCGGCTCTGGGGCCAACGTCCTGACTTTC.

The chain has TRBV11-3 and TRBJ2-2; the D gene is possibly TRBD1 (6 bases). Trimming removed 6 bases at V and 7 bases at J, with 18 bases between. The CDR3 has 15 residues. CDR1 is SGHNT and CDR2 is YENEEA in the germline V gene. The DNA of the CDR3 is TGTGCCAGCAGGGAGACAGGCACCCTACTCGGGGAGCTGTTTTTT. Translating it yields CASRETGTLLGELFF.

In nucleotides, the CDR3 is TGTGCCAGCAGCTTGGGCGGGAGGGCCACGTACGAGCAGTACTTC. It is translated as CASSLGGRATYEQYF. The rearrangement uses TRBV11-2 and TRBJ2-7, with 9 bases aligning to TRBD2. Losses at the gene ends were 3 bases for V and 4 bases for J; bases not matched to a gene: 7. The CDR3 loop spans 15 amino acids. Germline V gene lookup returns CDR1 SGHAT and CDR2 FQNNGV.

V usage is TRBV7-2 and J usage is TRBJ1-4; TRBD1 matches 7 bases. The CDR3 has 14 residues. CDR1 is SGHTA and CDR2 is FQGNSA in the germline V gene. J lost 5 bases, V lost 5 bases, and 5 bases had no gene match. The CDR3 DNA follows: TGTGCCAGCAGCGTCGGGGGACAGAATGAAAAACTGTTTTTT. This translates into CASSVGGQNEKLFF.

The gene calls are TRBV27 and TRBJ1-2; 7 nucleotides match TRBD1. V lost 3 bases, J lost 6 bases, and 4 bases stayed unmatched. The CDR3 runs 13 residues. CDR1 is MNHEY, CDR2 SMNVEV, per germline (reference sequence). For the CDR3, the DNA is TGTGCCAGCAGTTTCTTCAGGGGGGATGGCTACACCTTC. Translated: CASSFFRGDGYTF.

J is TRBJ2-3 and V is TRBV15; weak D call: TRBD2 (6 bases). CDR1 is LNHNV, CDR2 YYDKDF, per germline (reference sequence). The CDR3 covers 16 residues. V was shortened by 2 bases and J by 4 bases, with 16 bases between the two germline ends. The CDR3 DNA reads TGTGCCACCAGCAGAAATCAGCGGGCCAAAGCAGATACGCAGTATTTT. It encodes CATSRNQRAKADTQYF.

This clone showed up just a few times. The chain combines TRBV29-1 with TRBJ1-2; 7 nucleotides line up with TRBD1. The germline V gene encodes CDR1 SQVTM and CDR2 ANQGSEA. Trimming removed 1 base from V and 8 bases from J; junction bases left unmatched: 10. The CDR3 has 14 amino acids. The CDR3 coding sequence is TGCAGCGTTGAAGCCCCCCCGACAGGGCAGGGCTACACCTTC. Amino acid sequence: CSVEAPPTGQGYTF.

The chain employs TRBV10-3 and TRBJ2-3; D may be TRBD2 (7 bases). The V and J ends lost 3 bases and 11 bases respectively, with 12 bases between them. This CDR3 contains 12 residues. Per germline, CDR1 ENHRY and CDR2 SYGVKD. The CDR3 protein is CAISEEGGGQYF. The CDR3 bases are TGTGCCATCAGTGAAGAGGGAGGGGGGCAGTATTTT.